This T cell receptor (beta chain) emerged from a study of blood T cell repertoires in COVID-19. Data came from immunoSEQ multiplex PCR; TCRdb stores just in-frame clones and leaves some out. The repertoire has 130,000 to 150,000 clones, about four fifths of them found once; the top ten carry more than 8.5%. The V gene end was trimmed by 2 bases and the J gene end by 4 bases; junction bases not matched to a gene: 4. CDR1 SGDLS and CDR2 YYNGEE come from the germline V gene. This CDR3 is 14 amino acids long. The specimen sequenced was PBMCs or T cells enriched from blood (not recorded which). The chain recombines TRBV9 with TRBJ2-5; 8 bases line up with TRBD1. This receptor was identified in a middle-aged man who had recovered from COVID-19. The CDR3 DNA reads TGTGCCAGCAGCGTCGGCAGGGGGCGAGAGACCCAGTACTTC. The encoded protein is CASSVGRGRETQYF. Variable domain in full (rest from reference TRBV9 and TRBJ2-5): DSGVTQTPKHLITATGQRVTLRCSPRSGDLSVYWYQQSLDQGLQFLIQYYNGEERAKGNILERFSAQQFPDLHSELNLSSLELGDSALYFCASSVGRGRETQYFGPGTRLLVL.